The clone carrying this T cell receptor (beta chain) appeared a few times. The target antigen is unknown. This record belongs to a study of early T cells in non-severe SARS-CoV-2 infection. Overall study: It was bulk RNA from unsorted whole blood that was sequenced, and the chains were unpaired. Study conclusions and caveats: Using VDJdb, the matching emphasized anti-spike CD8 responses while missing private and CD4 specificities.

The TCR library protocol was used to attach unique molecular identifiers. These identifiers were attached to individual cDNA molecules. TCRdb independently ran MiXCR on the 5' RACE reads; one entry per CDR3 protein. The sample records more than 75,000 distinct CDR3 sequences, roughly an eighth being singletons. The CDR3 totals 14 residues. Trimming took off 1 base at V and 5 bases at J, with 10 bases between the two ends. Germline V gene lookup returns CDR1 MNHEY and CDR2 SMNVEV (reference sequence). The sample taken for sequencing was whole blood. The TCR originated in an adult who was a healthcare worker with PCR-confirmed SARS-CoV-2 infection or an uninfected control (not recorded which). J is TRBJ2-3 and V is TRBV27; D possibly matches TRBD1 or TRBD2 (6 bases each). This CDR3 reads CASSLWGAGDTQYF. CDR3 DNA: TGTGCCAGCAGTTTATGGGGGGCAGGAGATACGCAGTATTTT.